The clone carrying this TCR beta chain was picked up a small number of times. Its antigen is currently unknown. This entry is derived from a study of blood T cells in healthy people across ages. A J-beta primer mix and a sample-barcoded 5' primer were used in a second PCR of roughly 6 to 11 cycles. Unique molecular identifiers of 12 random nucleotides labeled each cDNA. Using its own MiXCR run on the 5' RACE reads, TCRdb lists one record per CDR3 protein. The table has under 2 million distinct CDR3 sequences, 34% seen once; the top ten hold 11%. Study results and limitations: Older age went with lower TCR beta diversity per million T cells, in a roughly linear way. Not knowing donor CMV status may have confounded expanded clonotype changes.

Each of the donors had approximately 10 milliliters of peripheral blood drawn into EDTA-treated Vacutainer tubes. Germline-derived CDR1 and CDR2 are MNHEY and SVGAGI. J gave up 6 bases and V 1 base, and 3 bases lay outside the gene matches. The CDR3 covers 16 residues. This receptor was taken from a woman aged 25 to 39 in good health. Sequences were obtained from blood. The chain links TRBV6-5 to TRBJ2-2; 12 bases line up with TRBD2. For the CDR3, the DNA is TGTGCCAGCAGTTACTTAGGGACTAGCGGGTCCGGGGAGCTGTTTTTT. Its translation is CASSYLGTSGSGELFF.